This T cell receptor (beta chain) was captured in a study of OX40 agonist ivuxolimab in advanced cancers. This CDR3 comprises 14 residues. Looked up from germline, CDR1 is SGHNT and CDR2 is YENEEA. Trimming removed 4 bases from V and 2 bases from J, with 10 bases in between. Findings of the study overall: Fewer expanded clones were found on average in CD4+ than in CD8+ T cells. The CD4+ and CD8+ T cells in the blood had expanded clonally by week 6 at 0.1 to 3.0 mg/kg.

Assay: immunoSEQ multiplex PCR; the TCRdb copy retains only in-frame clones and omits some. The top ten hold more than 0.15% of the sample, which has under 100,000 clones, around 90% seen once. Drawing of blood for sampling happened at baseline, at cycle 4 day 1, and at cycle 7 day 1. Note on this clone: What it binds is not known.

The receptor's source is an adult with an advanced solid tumor such as melanoma, head and neck, liver or kidney cancer. Sequenced here: CD4+ or CD8+ T cells sorted from blood, sampled in a trial of the OX40 agonist ivuxolimab. This chain joins TRBV11-3 and TRBJ2-3; TRBD2 might be the D (6 bases). The CDR3 nucleotides read TGTGCCAGCAGCTATCGGGGGACCACAGATACGCAGTATTTT. As protein: CASSYRGTTDTQYF.